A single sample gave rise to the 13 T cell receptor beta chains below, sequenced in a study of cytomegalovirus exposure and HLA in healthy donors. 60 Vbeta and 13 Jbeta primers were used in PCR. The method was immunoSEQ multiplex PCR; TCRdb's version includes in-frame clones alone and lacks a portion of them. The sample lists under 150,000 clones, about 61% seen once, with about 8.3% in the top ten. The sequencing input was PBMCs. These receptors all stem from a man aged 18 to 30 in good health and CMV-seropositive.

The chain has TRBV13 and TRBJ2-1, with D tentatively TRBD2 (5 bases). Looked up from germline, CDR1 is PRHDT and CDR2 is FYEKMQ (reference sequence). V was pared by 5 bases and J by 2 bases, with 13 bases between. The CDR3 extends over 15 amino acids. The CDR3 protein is CASSQVGLAYNEQFF. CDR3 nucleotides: TGTGCCAGCAGCCAGGTTGGACTTGCCTACAATGAGCAGTTCTTC.

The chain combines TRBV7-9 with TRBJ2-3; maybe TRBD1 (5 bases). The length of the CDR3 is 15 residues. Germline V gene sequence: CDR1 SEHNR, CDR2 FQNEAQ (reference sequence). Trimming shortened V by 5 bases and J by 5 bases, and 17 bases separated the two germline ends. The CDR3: CASSRDGSRGDTQYF. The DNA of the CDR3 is TGTGCCAGCAGCAGAGACGGGTCTAGGGGAGATACGCAGTATTTT.

CDR3: CASSESLTGVSYEQYF. CDR3 coding DNA: TGTGCCAGCAGTGAAAGTCTAACAGGGGTCTCCTACGAGCAGTACTTC. This sequence joins TRBV6-1 and TRBJ2-7; 7 bases fit TRBD1. With V trimmed by 2 bases and J by 0 bases, 7 bases remained unmatched. The CDR3 totals 16 residues. Germline-derived CDR1 and CDR2 are MNHNS and SASEGT.

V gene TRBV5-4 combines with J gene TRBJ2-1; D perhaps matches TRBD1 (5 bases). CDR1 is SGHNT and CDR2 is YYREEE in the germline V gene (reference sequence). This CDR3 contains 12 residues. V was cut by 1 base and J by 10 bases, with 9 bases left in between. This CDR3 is CASSLYGHEQFF. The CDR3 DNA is TGTGCCAGCAGCTTGTATGGACACGAGCAGTTCTTC.

The CDR3 loop reads CASSPGTMSYNEQFF. The CDR3 bases are TGTGCCAGCAGCCCCGGGACAATGTCCTACAATGAGCAGTTCTTC. The chain carries TRBV7-2 and TRBJ2-1, with D possibly TRBD1 on 6 matching bases. This CDR3 has 15 amino acids. V shed 5 bases and J shed 1 base, with 12 bases lying between them. The germline gives CDR1 SGHTA, CDR2 FQGNSA.

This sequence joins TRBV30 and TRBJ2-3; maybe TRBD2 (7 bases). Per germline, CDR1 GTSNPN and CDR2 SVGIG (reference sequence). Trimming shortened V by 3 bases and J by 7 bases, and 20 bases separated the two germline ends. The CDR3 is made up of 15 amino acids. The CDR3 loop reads CAWSPTRGQGNTQYF. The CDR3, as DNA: TGTGCCTGGAGCCCAACGCGGGGGCAGGGGAATACGCAGTATTTT.

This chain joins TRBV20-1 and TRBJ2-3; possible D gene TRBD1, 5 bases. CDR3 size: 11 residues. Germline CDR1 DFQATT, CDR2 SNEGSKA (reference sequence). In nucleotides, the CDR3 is TGCAGGAGCTCATCAGGGAATACGCAGTATTTT. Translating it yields CRSSSGNTQYF.

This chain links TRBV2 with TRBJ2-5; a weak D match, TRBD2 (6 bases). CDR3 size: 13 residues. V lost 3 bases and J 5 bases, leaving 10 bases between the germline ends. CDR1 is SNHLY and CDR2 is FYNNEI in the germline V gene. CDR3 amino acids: CASSENAGETQYF. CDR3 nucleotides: TGTGCCAGCAGTGAGAACGCGGGGGAGACCCAGTACTTC.

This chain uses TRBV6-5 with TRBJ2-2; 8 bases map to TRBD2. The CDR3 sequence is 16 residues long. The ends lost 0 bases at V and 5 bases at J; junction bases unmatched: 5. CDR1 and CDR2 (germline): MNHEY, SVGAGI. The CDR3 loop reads CASSYSPGGNTGELFF. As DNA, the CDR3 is TGTGCCAGCAGTTACTCTCCGGGGGGGAATACCGGGGAGCTGTTTTTT.

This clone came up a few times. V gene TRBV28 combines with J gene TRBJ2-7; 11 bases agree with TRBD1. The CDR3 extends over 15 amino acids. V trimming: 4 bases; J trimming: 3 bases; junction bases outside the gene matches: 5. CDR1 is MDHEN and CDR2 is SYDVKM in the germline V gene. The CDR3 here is CASSSSGTGGYEQYV. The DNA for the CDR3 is TGTGCCAGCAGTTCCTCCGGGACAGGGGGCTACGAGCAGTACGTC.

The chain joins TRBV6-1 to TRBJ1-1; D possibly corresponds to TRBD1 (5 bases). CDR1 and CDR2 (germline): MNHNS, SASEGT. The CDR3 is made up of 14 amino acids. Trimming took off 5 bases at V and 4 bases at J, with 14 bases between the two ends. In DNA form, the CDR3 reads TGTGCCAGCAGTAGGGGAGGAGGGACCACTGAAGCTTTCTTT. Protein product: CASSRGGGTTEAFF.

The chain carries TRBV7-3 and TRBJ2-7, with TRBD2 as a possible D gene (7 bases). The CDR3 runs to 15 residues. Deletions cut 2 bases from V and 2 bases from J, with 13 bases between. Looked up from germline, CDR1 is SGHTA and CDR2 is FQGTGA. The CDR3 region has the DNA TGTGCCAGCAGCTTACCGGGGGGCCGGACCTACGAGCAGTACGTC. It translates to CASSLPGGRTYEQYV.

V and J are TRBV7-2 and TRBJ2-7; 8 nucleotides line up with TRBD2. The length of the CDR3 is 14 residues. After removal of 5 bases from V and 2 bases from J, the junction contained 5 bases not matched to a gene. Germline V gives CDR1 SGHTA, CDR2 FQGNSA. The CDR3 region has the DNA TGTGCCAGCAGCCCATCAGCGGGGGCCTACGAGCAGTACTTC. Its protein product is CASSPSAGAYEQYF.